One T cell receptor (beta chain) is described in this entry. Its antigen is unknown. This entry belongs to a study of T cells in narcolepsy. The overall study: Enrolled donors included narcolepsy type 1 or type 2 patients and healthy controls.

The CDR3 sequence is 15 residues long. Germline V lookup: CDR1 WNHNN, CDR2 SYGVQD (reference sequence). Data came from immunoSEQ multiplex PCR; TCRdb stores just in-frame clones and leaves some out. This table holds some 37,000 clones, approximately 85% found once. Study-wide points: In some patient and control memory CD4+ samples, autoreactive clones were absent. HCRT-specific and TRIB2-specific autoreactive clonotypes appeared among same-patient CSF and blood CD4+ clonotypes. Healthy controls reportedly lacked the autoreactive clonotypes serially found in patients' blood.

Sequencing was performed on CD45RA- memory CD4+ T cells from PBMCs. The V and J genes are TRBV10-1 and TRBJ2-5; TRBD1 matches at 8 bases. The J call is in doubt because the DNA end fits TRBJ2-7 better. This receptor was obtained from a human donor with narcolepsy. The CDR3 nucleotides read TGCGCCAGCAGTGATACCGGGACAGGAGACTACGAGCAGTACTTC. Protein sequence: CASSDTGTGDYEQYF.